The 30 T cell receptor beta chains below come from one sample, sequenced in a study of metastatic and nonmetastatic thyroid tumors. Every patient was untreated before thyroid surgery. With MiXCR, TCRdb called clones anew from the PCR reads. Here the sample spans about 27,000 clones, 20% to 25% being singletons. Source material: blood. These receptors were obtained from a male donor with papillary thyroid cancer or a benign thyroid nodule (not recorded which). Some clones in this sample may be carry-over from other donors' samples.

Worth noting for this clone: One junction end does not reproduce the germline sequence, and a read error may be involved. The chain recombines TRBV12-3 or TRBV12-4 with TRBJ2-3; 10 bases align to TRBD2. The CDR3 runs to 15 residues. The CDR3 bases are TGTGCCACCAGCCCACTAGCGGGGTACACAGATCCGCAGTATTTT. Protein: CATSPLAGYTDPQYF.

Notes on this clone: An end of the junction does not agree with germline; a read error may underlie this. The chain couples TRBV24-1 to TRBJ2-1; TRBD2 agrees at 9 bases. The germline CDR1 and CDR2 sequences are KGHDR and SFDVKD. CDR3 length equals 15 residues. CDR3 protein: CATSEPSGDYNEHYF. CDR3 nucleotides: TGTGCCACCAGTGAGCCTAGCGGGGACTACAATGAGCATTACTTC.

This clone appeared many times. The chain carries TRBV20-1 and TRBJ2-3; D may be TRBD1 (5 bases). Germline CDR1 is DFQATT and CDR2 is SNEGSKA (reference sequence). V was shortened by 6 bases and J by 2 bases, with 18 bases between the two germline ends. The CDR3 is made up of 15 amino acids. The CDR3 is CSAATTAVVTDTQYF. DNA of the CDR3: TGCAGTGCGGCTACGACAGCCGTTGTCACAGATACGCAGTATTTT.

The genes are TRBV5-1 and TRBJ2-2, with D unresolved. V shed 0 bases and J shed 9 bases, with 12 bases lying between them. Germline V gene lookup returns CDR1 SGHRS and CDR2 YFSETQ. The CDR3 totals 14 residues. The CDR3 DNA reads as TGCGCCAGCAGCTTGGTTCTGAGGTCCTGGGAGCTGTTTTTT. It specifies CASSLVLRSWELFF. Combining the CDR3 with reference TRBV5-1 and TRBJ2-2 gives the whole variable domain KAGVTQTPRYLIKTRGQQVTLSCSPISGHRSVSWYQQTPGQGLQFLFEYFSETQRNKGNFPGRFSGRQFSNSRSEMNVSTLELGDSALYLCASSLVLRSWELFFGEGSRLTVL.

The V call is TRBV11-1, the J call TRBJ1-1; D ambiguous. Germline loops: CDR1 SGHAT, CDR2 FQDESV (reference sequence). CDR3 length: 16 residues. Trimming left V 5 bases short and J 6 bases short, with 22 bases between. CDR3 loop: CASSLPPWQVTSEAFF. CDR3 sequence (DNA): TGTGCCAGCAGCCTACCTCCATGGCAGGTGACCTCTGAAGCTTTCTTT.

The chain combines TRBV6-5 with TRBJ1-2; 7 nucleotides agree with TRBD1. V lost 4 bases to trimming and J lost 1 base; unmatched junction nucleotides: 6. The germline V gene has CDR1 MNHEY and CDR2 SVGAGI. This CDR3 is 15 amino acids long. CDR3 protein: CASSSPGQINYGYTF. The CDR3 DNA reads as TGTGCCAGCAGTTCACCGGGACAGATTAACTATGGCTACACCTTC.

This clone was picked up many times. DNA of the CDR3: TGTGCCAGCAGCCCCCAGGGGGAAGGAACTAATGAAAAACTGTTTTTT. Translation gives CASSPQGEGTNEKLFF. V gene TRBV9 combines with J gene TRBJ1-4, with 7 positions matching TRBD1. The CDR3 has 16 residues. V was clipped by 4 bases and J by 1 base; unmatched bases: 7. Germline lookup yields CDR1 SGDLS and CDR2 YYNGEE.

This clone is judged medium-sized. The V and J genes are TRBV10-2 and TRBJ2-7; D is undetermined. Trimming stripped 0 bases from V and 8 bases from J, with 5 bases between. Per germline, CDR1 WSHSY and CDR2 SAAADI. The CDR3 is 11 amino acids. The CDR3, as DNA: TGCGCCAGCAGTGAGTCGTGGCAGCAGTACTTC. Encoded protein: CASSESWQQYF.

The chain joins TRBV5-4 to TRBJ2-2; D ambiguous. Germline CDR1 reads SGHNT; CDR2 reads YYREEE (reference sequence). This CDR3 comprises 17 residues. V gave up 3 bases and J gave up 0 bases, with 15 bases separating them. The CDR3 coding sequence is TGTGCCAGCAGCTCTTCTTGGGGAAGACCGAACACCGGGGAGCTGTTTTTT. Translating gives CASSSSWGRPNTGELFF.

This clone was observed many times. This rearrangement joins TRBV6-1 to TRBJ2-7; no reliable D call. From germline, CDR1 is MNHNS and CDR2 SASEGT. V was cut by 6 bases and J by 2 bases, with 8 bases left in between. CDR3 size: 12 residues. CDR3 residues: CASRSSTYEQYF. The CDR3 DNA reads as TGTGCCAGCAGGTCTAGTACCTACGAGCAGTACTTC.

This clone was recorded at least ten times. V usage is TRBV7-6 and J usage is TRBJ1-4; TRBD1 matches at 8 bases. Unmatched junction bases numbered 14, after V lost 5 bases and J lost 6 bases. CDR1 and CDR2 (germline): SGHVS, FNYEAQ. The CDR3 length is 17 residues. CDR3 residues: CASSRTGPFSWDEKLFF. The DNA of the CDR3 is TGTGCCAGCAGCCGGACAGGGCCGTTTAGTTGGGATGAAAAACTGTTTTTT. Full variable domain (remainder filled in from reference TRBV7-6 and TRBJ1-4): GAGVSQSPRYKVTKRGQDVALRCDPISGHVSLYWYRQALGQGPEFLTYFNYEAQQDKSGLPNDRFSAERPEGSISTLTIQRTEQRDSAMYRCASSRTGPFSWDEKLFFGSGTQLSVL.

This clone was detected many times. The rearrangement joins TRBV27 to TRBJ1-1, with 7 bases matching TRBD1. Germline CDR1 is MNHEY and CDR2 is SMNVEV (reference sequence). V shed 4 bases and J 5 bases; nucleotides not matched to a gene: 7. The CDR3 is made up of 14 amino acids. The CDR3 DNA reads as TGTGCCAGCAGTTCTCCAAGGGGGCTTACTGAAGCTTTCTTT. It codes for CASSSPRGLTEAFF.

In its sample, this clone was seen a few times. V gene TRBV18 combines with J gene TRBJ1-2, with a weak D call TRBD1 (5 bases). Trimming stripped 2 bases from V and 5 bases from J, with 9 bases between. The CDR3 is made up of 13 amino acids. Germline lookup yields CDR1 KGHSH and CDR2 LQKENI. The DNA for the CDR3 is TGTGCCAGCTCACCAGGGACGGATTATGGCTACACCTTC. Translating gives CASSPGTDYGYTF. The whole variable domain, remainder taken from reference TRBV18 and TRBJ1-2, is NAGVMQNPRHLVRRRGQEARLRCSPMKGHSHVYWYRQLPEEGLKFMVYLQKENIIDESGMPKERFSAEFPKEGPSILRIQQVVRGDSAAYFCASSPGTDYGYTFGSGTRLTVV.

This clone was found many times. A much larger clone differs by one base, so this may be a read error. CDR3 sequence (DNA): TGTGCCAGCAGTTACGAGGCCTCGGGGGCCAACGTCCTGACTTTC. Its protein product is CASSYEASGANVLTF. The chain recombines TRBV6-2 or TRBV6-3 with TRBJ2-6; no definite D call. V lost 2 bases and J lost 4, with 9 bases in between. The CDR3 sequence is 15 residues long. The germline V gene has CDR1 MNHEY and CDR2 SVGEGT.

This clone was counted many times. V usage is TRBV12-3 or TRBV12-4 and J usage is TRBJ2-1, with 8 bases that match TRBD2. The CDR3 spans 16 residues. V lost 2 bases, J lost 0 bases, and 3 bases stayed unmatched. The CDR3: CASSLHTSGSYNEQFF. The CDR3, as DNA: TGTGCCAGCAGTTTACATACTAGCGGCTCCTACAATGAGCAGTTCTTC.

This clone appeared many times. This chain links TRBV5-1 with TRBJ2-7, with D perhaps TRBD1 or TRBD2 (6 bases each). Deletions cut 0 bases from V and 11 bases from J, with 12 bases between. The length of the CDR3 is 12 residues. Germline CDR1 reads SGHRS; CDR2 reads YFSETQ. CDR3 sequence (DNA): TGCGCCAGCAGCTTGGGAGGGGGGATGGAGTACTTC. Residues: CASSLGGGMEYF.

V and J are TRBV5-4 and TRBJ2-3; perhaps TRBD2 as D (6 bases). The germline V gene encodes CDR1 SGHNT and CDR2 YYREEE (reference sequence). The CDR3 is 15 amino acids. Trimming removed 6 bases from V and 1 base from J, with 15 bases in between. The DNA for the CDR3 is TGTGCCAGCAATTACGGGGGTTCTGGCACAGATACGCAGTATTTT. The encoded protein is CASNYGGSGTDTQYF.

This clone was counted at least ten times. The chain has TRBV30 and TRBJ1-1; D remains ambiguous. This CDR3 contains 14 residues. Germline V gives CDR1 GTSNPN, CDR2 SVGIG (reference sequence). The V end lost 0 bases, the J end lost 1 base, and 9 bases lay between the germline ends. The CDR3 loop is CAWSVMGGNTEAFF. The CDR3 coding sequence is TGTGCCTGGAGTGTAATGGGAGGGAACACTGAAGCTTTCTTT.

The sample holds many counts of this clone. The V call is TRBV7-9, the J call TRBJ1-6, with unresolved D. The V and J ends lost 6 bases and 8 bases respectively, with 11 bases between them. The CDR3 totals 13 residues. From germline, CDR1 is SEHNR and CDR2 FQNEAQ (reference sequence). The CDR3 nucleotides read TGTGCCAGCAGTTCAGAGGCTGATTCACCCCTCCACTTT. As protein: CASSSEADSPLHF.

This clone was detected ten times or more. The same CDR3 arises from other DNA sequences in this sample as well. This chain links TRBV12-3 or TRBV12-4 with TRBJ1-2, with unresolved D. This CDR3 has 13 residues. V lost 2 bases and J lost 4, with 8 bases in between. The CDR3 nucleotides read TGTGCCAGCAGTTTACCAGCACTCTATGGCTACACCTTC. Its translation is CASSLPALYGYTF.

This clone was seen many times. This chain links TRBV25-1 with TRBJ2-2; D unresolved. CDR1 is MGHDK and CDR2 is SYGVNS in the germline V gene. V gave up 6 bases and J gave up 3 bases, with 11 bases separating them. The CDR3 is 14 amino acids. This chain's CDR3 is CASRGQFYTGELFF. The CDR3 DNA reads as TGTGCCAGCAGAGGGCAGTTTTACACCGGGGAGCTGTTTTTT.

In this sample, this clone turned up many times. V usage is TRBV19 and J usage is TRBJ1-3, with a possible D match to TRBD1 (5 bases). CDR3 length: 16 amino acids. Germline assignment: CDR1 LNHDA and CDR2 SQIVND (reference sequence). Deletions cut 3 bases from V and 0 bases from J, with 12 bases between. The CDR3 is CASSIAGLSSGNTIYF. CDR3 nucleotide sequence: TGTGCCAGTAGTATCGCAGGGCTAAGCTCTGGAAACACCATATATTTT.

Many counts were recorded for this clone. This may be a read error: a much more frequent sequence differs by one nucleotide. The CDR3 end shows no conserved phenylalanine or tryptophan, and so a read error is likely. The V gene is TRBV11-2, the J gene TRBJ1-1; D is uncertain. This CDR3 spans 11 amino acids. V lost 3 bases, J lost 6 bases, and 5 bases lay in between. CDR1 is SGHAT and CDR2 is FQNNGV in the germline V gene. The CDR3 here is CASSFGPEAFI. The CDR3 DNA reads TGTGCCAGCAGCTTCGGGCCTGAAGCTTTCATT.

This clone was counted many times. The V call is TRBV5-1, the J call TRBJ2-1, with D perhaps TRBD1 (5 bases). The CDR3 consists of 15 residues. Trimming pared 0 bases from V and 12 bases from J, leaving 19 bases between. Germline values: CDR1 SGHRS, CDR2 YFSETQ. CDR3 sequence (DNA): TGCGCCAGCAGCTTGGACGTGACAGCAAGCTCGGGGCAGTTCTTC. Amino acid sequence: CASSLDVTASSGQFF.

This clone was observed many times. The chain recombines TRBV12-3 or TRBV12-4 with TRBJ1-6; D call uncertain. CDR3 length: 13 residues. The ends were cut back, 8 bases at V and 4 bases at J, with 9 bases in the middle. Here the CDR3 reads CASGREYNSPLHF. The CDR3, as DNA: TGTGCCAGCGGACGGGAATATAATTCACCCCTCCACTTT.

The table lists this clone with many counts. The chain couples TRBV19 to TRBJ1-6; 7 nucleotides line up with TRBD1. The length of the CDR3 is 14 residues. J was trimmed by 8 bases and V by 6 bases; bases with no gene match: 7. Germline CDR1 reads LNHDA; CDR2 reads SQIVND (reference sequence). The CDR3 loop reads CASRGTVEHSPLHF. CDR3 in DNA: TGTGCCAGTAGAGGGACAGTAGAACATTCACCCCTCCACTTT.

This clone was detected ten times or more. The CDR3 loop is CASSLKDGYTF. The CDR3 DNA reads as TGTGCCAGCAGTTTAAAGGATGGCTACACCTTC. The chain joins TRBV28 to TRBJ1-2; D gene unclear. The V end was cut by 2 bases, the J end by 6 bases, with 4 bases between. The CDR3 is 11 residues long. CDR1 is MDHEN, CDR2 SYDVKM, per germline.

The CDR3 reads CASSARPHSSGNTIYF. The DNA for the CDR3 is TGTGCCAGCAGCGCCCGGCCACATAGCTCTGGAAACACCATATATTTT. This chain uses TRBV9 with TRBJ1-3; D call uncertain. CDR1 and CDR2 from the germline V gene are SGDLS and YYNGEE. CDR3 size: 16 residues. Trimming left V 3 bases short and J 0 bases short, with 13 bases between.

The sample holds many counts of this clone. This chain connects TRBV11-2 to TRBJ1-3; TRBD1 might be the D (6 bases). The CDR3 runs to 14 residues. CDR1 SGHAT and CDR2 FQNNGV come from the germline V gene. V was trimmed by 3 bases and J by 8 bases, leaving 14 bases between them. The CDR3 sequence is CASSFDRTGDTIYF. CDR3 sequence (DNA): TGTGCCAGCAGCTTCGACAGGACGGGAGACACCATATATTTT. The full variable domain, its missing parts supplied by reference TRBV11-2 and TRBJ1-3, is EAGVAQSPRYKIIEKRQSVAFWCNPISGHATLYWYQQILGQGPKLLIQFQNNGVVDDSQLPKDRFSAERLKGVDSTLKIQPAKLEDSAVYLCASSFDRTGDTIYFGEGSWLTVV.

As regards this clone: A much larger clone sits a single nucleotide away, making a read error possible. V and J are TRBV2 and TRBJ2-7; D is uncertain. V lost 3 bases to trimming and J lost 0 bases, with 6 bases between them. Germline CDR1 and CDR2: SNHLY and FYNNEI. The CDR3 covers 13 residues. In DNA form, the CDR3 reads TGTGCCAGCAGTGATATAGTCTCCTACGAGCAGTACGTC. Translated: CASSDIVSYEQYV.